Below, 14 T cell receptor beta chains from the same sample are listed, as sequenced in a study of CD8+CD57+ T cells in acquired aplastic anemia. Genomic DNA constituted the template upon which TCR beta VDJ and CDR3 profiling was performed. TCRdb reprocessed the reads with MiXCR, giving one entry per CDR3 protein. Of 400,000 to 450,000 distinct CDR3 sequences listed, 65% to 75% were seen once; the top ten hold 4%. Sequenced: sorted CD4+, CD8+, or CD8+CD57+ T cells (not recorded which) from PBMCs. The receptors here all came from a human donor in good health, serving as a control.

Ten or more counts support this clonotype. The genes are TRBV6-1 and TRBJ2-7; tentative D call: TRBD1 (6 bases). This CDR3 spans 14 amino acids. V lost 2 bases, J lost 2 bases, and 10 bases lay in between. Germline-derived CDR1 and CDR2 are MNHNS and SASEGT. CDR3 residues: CASSEQTGTYEQYF. DNA for the CDR3: TGTGCCAGCAGTGAACAAACAGGGACCTACGAGCAGTACTTC.

The gene calls are TRBV2 and TRBJ1-1; D gene ambiguous. Trimming removed 1 base from V and 10 bases from J, with 10 bases in between. There are 12 residues in the CDR3. The germline V gene encodes CDR1 SNHLY and CDR2 FYNNEI. The CDR3 loop reads CASSEGRITAFF. The CDR3 DNA reads TGTGCCAGCAGTGAAGGAAGGATTACAGCTTTCTTT.

Comments on this clonotype: A much larger clone lies a single base off, so this may be a read error. The chain has TRBV3-1 and TRBJ1-1; D perhaps matches TRBD1 (5 bases). Trimming stripped 4 bases from V and 8 bases from J, with 17 bases between. Germline CDR1 LGHDT, CDR2 YNNKEL (reference sequence). CDR3 length: 14 amino acids. CDR3 sequence (DNA): TGTGCCAGCAGCCGAACTACGGGACTCGACGAAGCTTTCTTT. Translation: CASSRTTGLDEAFF.

At least ten counts were recorded for this clonotype. CDR3 nucleotides: TGCGCCAGCAGTGCCCAGGTGACAGATACGCAGTATTTT. The encoded protein is CASSAQVTDTQYF. The V gene is TRBV10-1, the J gene TRBJ2-3; D is ambiguous. Germline CDR1 and CDR2: WNHNN and SYGVQD (reference sequence). Trimming removed 4 bases at V and 3 bases at J, with 8 bases between. This CDR3 is built from 13 residues.

The sample holds a few counts of this clonotype. A read error may explain this, as a much larger clone is one base away. Because it lacks the conserved phenylalanine or tryptophan at the end, this CDR3 is likely a read error. This chain uses TRBV20-1 with TRBJ2-5; D remains ambiguous. CDR3 length: 15 amino acids. The V end lost 3 bases, the J end lost 2 bases, and 16 bases lay between the germline ends. Germline values: CDR1 DFQATT, CDR2 SNEGSKA (reference sequence). The CDR3 DNA follows: TGCAGTGCTAGGGGCCCTTGGGTAAGACAAGAGACCCAGTACTAC. Translation: CSARGPWVRQETQYY.

The chain has TRBV9 and TRBJ1-2, with a weak D call TRBD1 (5 bases). The CDR3 runs 12 residues. The V end lost 4 bases, the J end lost 14 bases, and 18 bases lay between the germline ends. The germline CDR1 and CDR2 sequences are SGDLS and YYNGEE. The CDR3 coding sequence is TGTGCCAGCAGCCCCACCGGGGGTAACTATACCTTC. It is translated as CASSPTGGNYTF.

This clonotype showed up many times. This chain links TRBV20-1 with TRBJ1-6; weak D call: TRBD1 (6 bases). The CDR3 is made up of 14 amino acids. Trimming took off 1 base at V and 9 bases at J, with 13 bases between the two ends. The germline V gene encodes CDR1 DFQATT and CDR2 SNEGSKA (reference sequence). The CDR3 reads CSARGPGAGSPLHF. The CDR3 coding sequence is TGCAGTGCTAGAGGTCCGGGGGCTGGTTCACCCCTCCACTTT.

V is TRBV11-2 and J is TRBJ2-1; no firm D call. Trimming took 5 bases from V and 12 from J, leaving 11 bases between them. The CDR3 spans 11 residues. Per germline, CDR1 SGHAT and CDR2 FQNNGV. The CDR3 nucleotides are TGTGCCAGCAGCCCAAGCGAAAGGCAGTTCTTC. This translates into CASSPSERQFF.

Worth noting for this clonotype: Since the CDR3 does not end with the conserved phenylalanine or tryptophan, this likely comes from a read error. Because the CDR3's place on the DNA is in doubt, the DNA is left out and the CDR3 is given as listed by TCRdb. The gene calls are TRBV7-9 and TRBJ1-2; the D call TRBD1 from the table was never checked on the DNA. Germline CDR1 and CDR2: SEHNR and FQNEAQ (reference sequence). Ends included, the CDR3 has 13 residues. The CDR3 sequence: CASSPGGGSNTEA.

The chain employs TRBV5-1 and TRBJ1-1; 8 nucleotides line up with TRBD1. Losses at the gene ends were 3 bases for V and 10 bases for J; bases not matched to a gene: 8. This CDR3 region has 13 residues. Germline values: CDR1 SGHRS, CDR2 YFSETQ. This CDR3 is CASSSTGDPPAFF. CDR3 in DNA: TGCGCCAGCAGCTCGACAGGGGATCCTCCAGCTTTCTTT.

J is TRBJ2-7 and V is TRBV7-3, with D perhaps being TRBD1 or TRBD2 (7 bases each). The CDR3 loop spans 17 amino acids. Germline loops: CDR1 SGHTA, CDR2 FQGTGA. The ends were cut back, 2 bases at V and 5 bases at J, with 22 bases in the middle. CDR3 nucleotides: TGTGCCAGCAGCTTACAGGGGGGGAGCCCCTATCCGAACGAGCAGTACTTC. It codes for CASSLQGGSPYPNEQYF.

About this clonotype: Mismatch with germline at one junction end may stem from a read error. V is TRBV5-1 and J is TRBJ1-2, with 8 bases identical to TRBD1. CDR3 length: 14 amino acids. The germline CDR1 and CDR2 sequences are SGHRS and YFSETQ. CDR3 in DNA: TGTGCCAGCAGCTTGATTGGGACAGGCGATGGCTACACCTTC. Translating gives CASSLIGTGDGYTF.

This clonotype was counted at least ten times. The chain links TRBV7-6 to TRBJ2-5; 7 nucleotides agree with TRBD1. CDR1 is SGHVS, CDR2 FNYEAQ, per germline. V lost 1 base to trimming and J lost 6 bases; unmatched junction nucleotides: 5. CDR3 size: 14 residues. The CDR3 reads CASSLGQGVKTQYF. Here the CDR3 DNA reads TGTGCCAGCAGCTTAGGGCAGGGGGTAAAGACCCAGTACTTC.

The sample holds many counts of this clonotype. The J gene is TRBJ2-2, the V gene TRBV24-1; D not resolved. This CDR3 region has 16 residues. Germline V lookup: CDR1 KGHDR, CDR2 SFDVKD. Trimming left V 2 bases short and J 0 bases short, with 9 bases between. CDR3 loop: CATSDSAGPNTGELFF. Written as DNA, the CDR3 is TGTGCCACCAGTGATTCGGCAGGCCCGAACACCGGGGAGCTGTTTTTT.